These 3 T cell receptor beta chains came from one sample sequenced in a study of cytomegalovirus exposure and HLA in healthy donors. With 60 Vbeta and 13 Jbeta primers, the PCR was carried out. Sequencing was performed with immunoSEQ multiplex PCR; in TCRdb, only in-frame clones are kept and a portion is missing. The sample data list 150,000 or so clones. Sequencing input: PBMCs. These receptors all stem from a woman under 30 in good health and CMV-seronegative.

The V and J genes are TRBV19 and TRBJ2-6, with 12 bases identical to TRBD1. The CDR3 contains 18 residues. The V segment lost 5 bases and the J segment 4 bases; nucleotides outside the gene matches: 9. The germline V gene encodes CDR1 LNHDA and CDR2 SQIVND (reference sequence). The CDR3 sequence: CASSPTGTGGAGANVLTF. Here the CDR3 DNA reads TGTGCCAGTAGTCCTACCGGGACAGGGGGCGCCGGGGCCAACGTCCTGACTTTC.

The chain joins TRBV9 to TRBJ2-6; no definite D call. The V and J ends lost 3 bases and 2 bases respectively, with 6 bases between them. The germline CDR1 and CDR2 sequences are SGDLS and YYNGEE. This CDR3 has 14 amino acids. This CDR3 reads CASSAETGANVLTF. The CDR3 DNA reads TGTGCCAGCAGCGCCGAGACTGGGGCCAACGTCCTGACTTTC.

This chain connects TRBV7-2 to TRBJ1-2; perhaps TRBD1 as D (6 bases). The CDR3 consists of 14 residues. The V end lost 7 bases, the J end lost 8 bases, and 20 bases lay between the germline ends. The germline V gene has CDR1 SGHTA and CDR2 FQGNSA. In nucleotides, the CDR3 is TGTGCCAGCAACCTACAGGGCCAAGTGGGAGGCTACACCTTC. Its protein is CASNLQGQVGGYTF.